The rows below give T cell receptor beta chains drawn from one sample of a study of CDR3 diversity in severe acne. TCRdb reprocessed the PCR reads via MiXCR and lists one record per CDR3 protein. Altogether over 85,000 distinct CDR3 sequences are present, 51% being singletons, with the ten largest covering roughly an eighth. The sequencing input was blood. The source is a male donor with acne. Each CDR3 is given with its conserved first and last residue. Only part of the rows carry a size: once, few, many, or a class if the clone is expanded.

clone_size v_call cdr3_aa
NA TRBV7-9 CASSLGVGASYEQYF
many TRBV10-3 CAISEWDKQGANSPLHF
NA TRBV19 CASSIGASPQHF
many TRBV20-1 CSARGDTQYF
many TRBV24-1 CATRAQGTDTQYF
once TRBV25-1 CASSENEQGSNQPQHF
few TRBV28 CASSAFLTGVNTEAFF
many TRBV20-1 CSAHRQGSFYEQYF
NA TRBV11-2 CASSLQGAYTEAFF
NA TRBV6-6 CAISGTTLAVDTQYF
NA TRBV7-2 CASSLVGRSDYEQYF
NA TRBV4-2 CASRLAAAALPSDTQYF
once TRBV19 CASSNSRTDEQYFGPGEGPQHF